This T cell receptor (beta chain) is from a study of T cell responses to AZD1222 COVID-19 vaccine. Clones were sequenced by immunoSEQ multiplex PCR, and TCRdb holds only the in-frame ones, with some missing. The sample carries 150,000 or so clones, 75% to 95% recorded once. This sample comprised peripheral blood, obtained on day 0 of AZD1222 vaccination. The source is an adult in good health.

This CDR3 is CASRAALGTEAFF. The CDR3 nucleotides are TGTGCCAGCAGGGCGGCCTTGGGCACTGAAGCTTTCTTT. V gene TRBV11-1 combines with J gene TRBJ1-1; no clear D gene. CDR1 is SGHAT, CDR2 FQDESV, per germline (reference sequence). The CDR3 spans 13 residues. V lost 6 bases and J 4 bases, leaving 12 bases between the germline ends. The full variable domain, in which reference TRBV11-1 and TRBJ1-1 provide the parts outside the CDR3, is EAEVAQSPRYKITEKSQAVAFWCDPISGHATLYWYRQILGQGPELLVQFQDESVVDDSQLPKDRFSAERLKGVDSTLKIQPAELGDSAMYLCASRAALGTEAFFGQGTRLTVV.